This T cell receptor (beta chain) appears in the sequencing data of a study of blood T cell repertoires in COVID-19. Per the germline V gene, CDR1 is MNHNY and CDR2 is SVGAGI (reference sequence). The V and J ends lost 4 bases and 7 bases, in that order; junction bases with no gene match: 8. CDR3 length: 15 amino acids. Sequencing used immunoSEQ multiplex PCR; TCRdb keeps in-frame clones, though not all of them. Among over 75,000 clones listed, around 80% were seen once. The sample was peripheral blood. The rearrangement joins TRBV6-6 to TRBJ2-2; TRBD1 matches at 8 bases. The sequence derives from a man aged 70-80 years with acute or convalescent COVID-19. The CDR3 DNA sequence: TGTGCCAGCAGTTTCCCCGGGACAGGTGGCGGGGAGCTGTTTTTT. It specifies CASSFPGTGGGELFF.